Shown below are 26 T cell receptor beta chains from a single sample sequenced in a study of shared clonotypes between healthy human individuals. Assay used: immunoSEQ multiplex PCR; TCRdb lists only in-frame clones, some missing. The sample consists of roughly 2,500,000 clones, more than 85% of them appearing once. Input material: naive CD4+ T cells from PBMCs. Specified subset: CD45RA+ positively selected. The receptors shown here come from a man younger than 35 in good health. Some clones in this sample may be carry-over from other donors' samples.

The genes are TRBV2 and TRBJ1-2; the D is unclear. Trimming removed 7 bases from V and 8 bases from J, with 14 bases in between. The CDR3 runs to 12 residues. CDR1 is SNHLY and CDR2 is FYNNEI in the germline V gene. DNA of the CDR3: TGTGCCAGCAAGGCAGGCATGCTCGGCTACACCTTC. Protein product: CASKAGMLGYTF.

V is TRBV18 and J is TRBJ2-7, with D perhaps given as TRBD1 or TRBD2 (5 bases each). Trimming took off 3 bases at V and 6 bases at J, with 18 bases between the two ends. Germline V gives CDR1 KGHSH, CDR2 LQKENI. The CDR3 loop spans 15 amino acids. The CDR3 coding sequence is TGTGCCAGCTCACCGGCCGGGACGGTGGCCCCCGAGCAGTACTTC. It yields the protein CASSPAGTVAPEQYF.

As for this clone: This specimen includes other DNA sequences encoding the same CDR3. The chain combines TRBV29-1 with TRBJ2-1, with TRBD2 matching over 7 bases. The germline V gene has CDR1 SQVTM and CDR2 ANQGSEA. V lost 0 bases and J lost 0; bases outside the gene matches: 5. The CDR3 runs to 16 residues. CDR3 nucleotides: TGCAGCGTTGAAGAGGGTCGCGGGAGCTCCTACAATGAGCAGTTCTTC. This translates into CSVEEGRGSSYNEQFF.

The chain couples TRBV6-1 to TRBJ1-5; no clear D gene. CDR3 length: 15 amino acids. CDR1 and CDR2 (germline): MNHNS, SASEGT. V dropped 5 bases and J dropped 0 bases, with 11 bases sitting between them. The CDR3 spells CASSFRTYSNQPQHF. CDR3 in DNA: TGTGCCAGCAGTTTTCGGACCTATAGCAATCAGCCCCAGCATTTT.

The J gene is TRBJ2-7, the V gene TRBV7-2; 9 nucleotides match TRBD1. The CDR3 spans 15 residues. The V segment lost 5 bases and the J segment 0 bases; nucleotides outside the gene matches: 5. CDR1 is SGHTA, CDR2 FQGNSA, per germline. The CDR3 region has the DNA TGTGCCAGCAGCGAGGGACAGGGAAGCTCCTACGAGCAGTACTTC. Translated, it gives CASSEGQGSSYEQYF.

This clone was counted a few times. The gene calls are TRBV19 and TRBJ2-7; TRBD1 aligns across 10 bases. With 6 bases clipped from V and 6 bases from J, the junction kept 5 bases outside the gene matches. The germline gives CDR1 LNHDA, CDR2 SQIVND (reference sequence). The CDR3 sequence is 13 residues long. The CDR3 spells CASRGQGIPEQYF. The CDR3 DNA reads as TGTGCCAGTAGGGGACAGGGGATCCCCGAGCAGTACTTC. Full variable domain (rest looked up from reference TRBV19 and TRBJ2-7): DGGITQSPKYLFRKEGQNVTLSCEQNLNHDAMYWYRQDPGQGLRLIYYSQIVNDFQKGDIAEGYSVSREKKESFPLTVTSAQKNPTAFYLCASRGQGIPEQYFGPGTRLTVT.

The chain is built from TRBV5-5 and TRBJ2-5; 10 positions match TRBD2. The CDR3 runs to 14 residues. Per the germline V gene, CDR1 is SGHKS and CDR2 is YYEKEE (reference sequence). V shed 0 bases and J 5 bases; nucleotides not matched to a gene: 1. The DNA for the CDR3 is TGTGCCAGCAGCTTGGTTAGCGGGAGGGAGACCCAGTACTTC. It encodes CASSLVSGRETQYF.

The chain combines TRBV7-9 with TRBJ1-1; D unclear. This CDR3 comprises 9 residues. V was trimmed by 4 bases and J by 12 bases, leaving 6 bases between them. Germline lookup yields CDR1 SEHNR and CDR2 FQNEAQ (reference sequence). The chain's CDR3 is CASSSIPFF. In nucleotides, the CDR3 is TGTGCCAGCAGCTCAATCCCTTTCTTT.

The chain has TRBV5-1 and TRBJ2-7; D is unresolved. Trimming took off 5 bases at V and 6 bases at J, with 18 bases between the two ends. Germline assignment: CDR1 SGHRS and CDR2 YFSETQ. The CDR3 runs 14 residues. The CDR3 reads CASSIESTSSEQYF. DNA for the CDR3: TGCGCCAGCAGTATCGAGAGTACTTCGTCCGAGCAGTACTTC. Together with reference TRBV5-1 and TRBJ2-7, the CDR3 gives the full variable domain: KAGVTQTPRYLIKTRGQQVTLSCSPISGHRSVSWYQQTPGQGLQFLFEYFSETQRNKGNFPGRFSGRQFSNSRSEMNVSTLELGDSALYLCASSIESTSSEQYFGPGTRLTVT.

The gene calls are TRBV7-8 and TRBJ2-1, with 10 nucleotides matching TRBD1. With 5 bases clipped from V and 9 bases from J, the junction kept 16 bases outside the gene matches. Germline V gene data show CDR1 as SGHVS and CDR2 as FQNEAQ. CDR3 length: 17 residues. CDR3 sequence (DNA): TGTGCCAGCAGCCGCTGGGGGTCGGGACAGGGGTTGGGTGAGCAGTTCTTC. It specifies CASSRWGSGQGLGEQFF.

This rearrangement joins TRBV7-2 to TRBJ2-7; 7 nucleotides agree with TRBD2. Germline V lookup: CDR1 SGHTA, CDR2 FQGNSA. CDR3 size: 15 residues. Unmatched junction bases numbered 8, after V lost 1 base and J lost 5 bases. CDR3 residues: CASSLGGSLSHEQYF. The CDR3 DNA follows: TGTGCCAGCAGCTTAGGCGGGAGTTTATCCCACGAGCAGTACTTC.

The chain couples TRBV5-1 to TRBJ2-3, with D possibly being TRBD1 (6 bases). The ends were cut back, 1 base at V and 4 bases at J, with 16 bases in the middle. The CDR3 loop spans 16 amino acids. Germline loops: CDR1 SGHRS, CDR2 YFSETQ. CDR3 nucleotides: TGCGCCAGCAGCTTGTTGCAGGGGATATCTGCAGATACGCAGTATTTT. Its protein is CASSLLQGISADTQYF.

Only one count was recorded for this clone. This chain uses TRBV25-1 with TRBJ1-4; D is perhaps TRBD1 (5 bases). CDR1 is MGHDK and CDR2 is SYGVNS in the germline V gene. V was shortened by 4 bases and J by 7 bases, with 13 bases between the two germline ends. The CDR3 is 14 amino acids. The CDR3 DNA reads as TGTGCCAGCAGTGCCAGGGCTTTGGGTGAAAAACTGTTTTTT. Protein: CASSARALGEKLFF.

V usage is TRBV6-6 and J usage is TRBJ1-1, with TRBD1 as a possible D gene (6 bases). Germline V gene data show CDR1 as MNHNY and CDR2 as SVGAGI (reference sequence). This CDR3 comprises 14 residues. The V end was cut by 4 bases, the J end by 1 base, with 10 bases between. The CDR3 region is CASSSPDRNTEAFF. CDR3 DNA: TGTGCCAGCAGTTCCCCGGACAGGAACACTGAAGCTTTCTTT.

The chain joins TRBV7-9 to TRBJ2-1; D might be TRBD1 (6 bases). V was shortened by 2 bases and J by 9 bases, with 20 bases between the two germline ends. Germline V gives CDR1 SEHNR, CDR2 FQNEAQ (reference sequence). CDR3 size: 16 residues. The CDR3 here is CASSLRGWGGASEQFF. CDR3 nucleotides: TGTGCCAGCAGCTTAAGGGGGTGGGGCGGAGCCTCTGAGCAGTTCTTC.

This sequence joins TRBV21-1 and TRBJ1-1; the table names TRBD1, a call not compared with the DNA. TRBV21-1 is tagged as a pseudogene. There are 16 residues in the CDR3. CDR3 loop: CASSKGVGTGVTEAFF. DNA of the CDR3: TGTGCCAGCAGCAAAGGAGTCGGGACAGGGGTTACTGAAGCTTTCTTT.

The chain employs TRBV7-3 and TRBJ2-5; D not resolved. Germline values: CDR1 SGHTA, CDR2 FQGTGA. V was cut by 5 bases and J by 4 bases, with 11 bases left in between. The length of the CDR3 is 13 residues. The CDR3 sequence: CASSPGLGETQYF. CDR3 DNA sequence: TGTGCCAGCAGCCCGGGTTTAGGAGAGACCCAGTACTTC.

The genes are TRBV19 and TRBJ2-1; TRBD2 matches 7 bases. Germline V gene lookup returns CDR1 LNHDA and CDR2 SQIVND (reference sequence). V was clipped by 3 bases and J by 0 bases; unmatched bases: 20. The CDR3 is made up of 21 amino acids. The CDR3 region has the DNA TGTGCCAGTAGTATGATCATAGCGGGCCAAAGAGAAGTACGCTCCTACAATGAGCAGTTCTTC. Protein product: CASSMIIAGQREVRSYNEQFF. Using reference TRBV19 and TRBJ2-1 for the parts outside the CDR3, the full variable domain is DGGITQSPKYLFRKEGQNVTLSCEQNLNHDAMYWYRQDPGQGLRLIYYSQIVNDFQKGDIAEGYSVSREKKESFPLTVTSAQKNPTAFYLCASSMIIAGQREVRSYNEQFFGPGTRLTVL.

The chain combines TRBV30 with TRBJ1-2; D is perhaps TRBD1 (6 bases). The CDR3 is 14 residues long. Germline V gene sequence: CDR1 GTSNPN, CDR2 SVGIG (reference sequence). V lost 3 bases and J 8 bases, leaving 19 bases between the germline ends. The CDR3, as DNA: TGTGCCTGGAGAGGCAGGGGCAGGGTTGGAGGCTACACCTTC. Amino acids: CAWRGRGRVGGYTF.

This chain links TRBV7-7 with TRBJ2-5, with D uncertain. V lost 3 bases to trimming and J lost 1 base, with 6 bases between them. The CDR3 is 13 residues long. The germline V gene has CDR1 SSHAT and CDR2 FNYEAQ (reference sequence). This chain's CDR3 is CASSFSAQETQYF. The CDR3, as DNA: TGTGCCAGCAGCTTTTCAGCCCAAGAGACCCAGTACTTC.

This chain uses TRBV27 with TRBJ2-7; TRBD1 matches 10 bases. V lost 5 bases, J lost 2 bases, and 6 bases stayed unmatched. CDR1 and CDR2 (germline): MNHEY, SMNVEV (reference sequence). The CDR3 covers 15 residues. The CDR3 nucleotides are TGTGCCAGCAGTACCCGGGACAGGGGCCCCTACGAGCAGTACTTC. Protein sequence: CASSTRDRGPYEQYF.

This chain connects TRBV5-1 to TRBJ2-3; D is undetermined. The germline V gene has CDR1 SGHRS and CDR2 YFSETQ. Between the trimmed V and J ends, which lost 5 bases and 4 bases, there was a span of 5 bases. CDR3 length: 11 residues. The CDR3 reads CASRTSDTQYF. Here the CDR3 DNA reads TGCGCCAGCAGGACGTCAGATACGCAGTATTTT.

Concerning this clone: The sample contains more than one DNA sequence encoding this CDR3. The CDR3 spells CASSPREGNTEAFF. The CDR3 DNA reads TGTGCCAGCAGCCCCCGGGAGGGGAACACTGAAGCTTTCTTT. The chain has TRBV7-8 and TRBJ1-1; unclear D gene. V gave up 5 bases and J gave up 1 base, with 11 bases separating them. Germline CDR1 is SGHVS and CDR2 is FQNEAQ. The CDR3 covers 14 residues.

The CDR3 DNA follows: TGTGCCAGCAGTTTATCGACCCCGACGGAGCAGTTCTTC. Translating it yields CASSLSTPTEQFF. The chain recombines TRBV28 with TRBJ2-1, with no clear D. The CDR3 spans 13 residues. Trimming left V 1 base short and J 10 bases short, with 11 bases between. Germline V gene sequence: CDR1 MDHEN, CDR2 SYDVKM.

This clone came up a few times. This chain links TRBV30 with TRBJ1-2; D gene unclear. Germline CDR1 is GTSNPN and CDR2 is SVGIG (reference sequence). This CDR3 contains 10 residues. Trimming removed 5 bases at V and 8 bases at J, with 9 bases between. Here the CDR3 reads CAWDGVGYTF. The CDR3 DNA reads as TGTGCCTGGGATGGGGTCGGCTACACCTTC. Full variable domain (remainder filled in from reference TRBV30 and TRBJ1-2): SQTIHQWPATLVQPVGSPLSLECTVEGTSNPNLYWYRQAAGRGLQLLFYSVGIGQISSEVPQNLSASRPQDRQFILSSKKLLLSDSGFYLCAWDGVGYTFGSGTRLTVV.

V and J are TRBV5-4 and TRBJ2-5; 7 nucleotides agree with TRBD2. The CDR3 is 14 residues long. V lost 4 bases to trimming and J lost 5 bases; unmatched junction nucleotides: 8. Germline CDR1 and CDR2: SGHNT and YYREEE (reference sequence). The CDR3 loop is CASSPRGGEETQYF. For the CDR3, the DNA is TGTGCCAGCAGCCCCCGGGGAGGGGAGGAGACCCAGTACTTC. The whole variable domain, filled in from reference TRBV5-4 and TRBJ2-5, reads ETGVTQSPTHLIKTRGQQVTLRCSSQSGHNTVSWYQQALGQGPQFIFQYYREEENGRGNFPPRFSGLQFPNYSSELNVNALELDDSALYLCASSPRGGEETQYFGPGTRLLVL.